The T cell receptor beta chain described here comes from a study of blood T cell repertoires in COVID-19. Overall study context: The study drew acute and convalescent COVID-19 samples from the United States, Italy and Spain. PBMCs, B-cell-depleted T cells, or T cells were the source of the cDNA or gDNA that made up the material.

How the authors handled the data: Amplification with reference gene primers provided the estimates of nucleated cell counts. The repertoire was sequenced with immunoSEQ multiplex PCR; TCRdb's copy has only in-frame clones and lacks some. From that table come the V and J calls and clone size; the DNA was used to work out D and trimming. Of about 220,000 clones detected, 80% to 85% appear once; the ten largest clones hold 2.3%. Germline CDR1 is MNHEY and CDR2 is SVGAGI. CDR3 length: 13 amino acids. V was trimmed by 5 bases and J by 3 bases, leaving 10 bases between them. The receptor comes from a woman aged 60 to 75 with acute or convalescent COVID-19. The sequencing input was peripheral blood. The chain links TRBV6-5 to TRBJ1-2, with no clear D. This CDR3 reads CASSPLGDYGYTF. DNA of the CDR3: TGTGCCAGCAGTCCACTGGGAGACTATGGCTACACCTTC.